The subject of this entry is one T cell receptor beta chain. Its antigen is currently unknown. The germline and genes are mouse ones. Coverage ceases 1 residue before the CDR3 finishes, and the germline J gene fills in the end. The data were produced by immunoSEQ multiplex PCR, yet TCRdb's version contains in-frame clones alone and is incomplete. The table shows 20,000 to 25,000 clones, with 69% occurring only once. This entry belongs to a study of tissue T cells after allogeneic stem cell transplantation. Regarding the study as a whole: Within patients, tissue anatomy strongly shaped TCR repertoire composition. Shared clones across patients were few; motif clustering revealed tissue-specific shared signatures.

V lost 0 bases and J lost 1; bases outside the gene matches: 9. This CDR3 has 18 residues. Germline CDR1 is FNHDT and CDR2 is SITEND (reference sequence). This receptor was identified in a female BALB/c mouse in good health. For this mouse line, the MHC haplotype is H2-d. Sequencing used blood. The gene calls are TRBV19 and TRBJ2-3; 9 bases are a match to TRBD2. CDR3 in amino acids: CASSIVARLGGGAETLYF. The sequenced part of the CDR3 DNA is TGTGCCAGCAGTATAGTAGCGAGGCTGGGGGGGGGTGCAGAAACGCTGTAT.